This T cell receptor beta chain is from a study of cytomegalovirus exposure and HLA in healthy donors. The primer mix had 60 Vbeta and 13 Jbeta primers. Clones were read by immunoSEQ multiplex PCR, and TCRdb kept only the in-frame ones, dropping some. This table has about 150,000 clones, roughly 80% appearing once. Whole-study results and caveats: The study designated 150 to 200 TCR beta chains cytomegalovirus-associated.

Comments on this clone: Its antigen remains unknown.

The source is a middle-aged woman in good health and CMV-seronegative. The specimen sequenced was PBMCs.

The DNA of the CDR3 is TGTGCCAGTAGCGCCTTGACAGGGGCTAATGAAAAACTGTTTTTT. Its protein product is CASSALTGANEKLFF. The chain recombines TRBV19 with TRBJ1-4; 8 bases align to TRBD1. Germline V gene sequence: CDR1 LNHDA, CDR2 SQIVND (reference sequence). CDR3 length: 15 amino acids. V shed 6 bases, J shed 3 bases, and the junction held 6 bases outside the gene matches.